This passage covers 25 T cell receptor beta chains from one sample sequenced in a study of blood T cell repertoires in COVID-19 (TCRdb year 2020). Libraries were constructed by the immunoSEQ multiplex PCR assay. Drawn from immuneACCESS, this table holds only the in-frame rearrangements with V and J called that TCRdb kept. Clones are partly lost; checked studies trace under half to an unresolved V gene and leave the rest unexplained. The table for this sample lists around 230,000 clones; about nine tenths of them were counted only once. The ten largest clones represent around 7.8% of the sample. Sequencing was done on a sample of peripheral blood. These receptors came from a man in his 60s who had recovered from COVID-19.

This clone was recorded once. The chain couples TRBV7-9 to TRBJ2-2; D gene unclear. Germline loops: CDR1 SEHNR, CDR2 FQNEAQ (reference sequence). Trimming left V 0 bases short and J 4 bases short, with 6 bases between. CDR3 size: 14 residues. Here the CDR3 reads CASSLAPSTGELFF. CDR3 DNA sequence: TGTGCCAGCAGCTTAGCCCCGAGCACCGGGGAGCTGTTTTTT.

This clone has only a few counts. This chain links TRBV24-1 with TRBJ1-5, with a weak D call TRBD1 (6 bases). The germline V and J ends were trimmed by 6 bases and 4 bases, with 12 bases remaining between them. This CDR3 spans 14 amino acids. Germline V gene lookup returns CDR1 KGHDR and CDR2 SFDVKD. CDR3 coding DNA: TGTGCCACCAGTAGAACAGGGACAAATCAGCCCCAGCATTTT. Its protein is CATSRTGTNQPQHF.

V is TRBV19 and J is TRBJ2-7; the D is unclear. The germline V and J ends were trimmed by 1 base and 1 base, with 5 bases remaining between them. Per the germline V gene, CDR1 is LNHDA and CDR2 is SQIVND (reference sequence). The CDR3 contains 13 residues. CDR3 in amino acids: CASSIAQSYEQYF. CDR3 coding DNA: TGTGCCAGTAGTATAGCCCAATCCTACGAGCAGTACTTC.

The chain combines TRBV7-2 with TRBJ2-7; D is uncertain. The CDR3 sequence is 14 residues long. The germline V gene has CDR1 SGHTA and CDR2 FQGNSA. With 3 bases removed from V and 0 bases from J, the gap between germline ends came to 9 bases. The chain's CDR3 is CASSFFWSSYEQYF. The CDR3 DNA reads TGTGCCAGCAGCTTTTTTTGGAGCTCCTACGAGCAGTACTTC.

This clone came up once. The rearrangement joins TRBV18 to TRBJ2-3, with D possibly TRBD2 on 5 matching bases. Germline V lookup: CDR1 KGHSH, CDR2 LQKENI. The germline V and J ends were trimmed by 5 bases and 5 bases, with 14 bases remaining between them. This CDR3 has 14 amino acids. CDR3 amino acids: CASSSGSGKDTQYF. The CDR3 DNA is TGTGCCAGCTCAAGCGGTAGTGGGAAAGATACGCAGTATTTT.

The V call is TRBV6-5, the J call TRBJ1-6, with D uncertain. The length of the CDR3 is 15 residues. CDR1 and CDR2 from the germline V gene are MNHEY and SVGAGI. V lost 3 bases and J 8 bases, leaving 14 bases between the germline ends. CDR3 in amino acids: CASSYRGLPDSPLHF. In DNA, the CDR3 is TGTGCCAGCAGTTATCGGGGTCTCCCCGATTCACCCCTCCACTTT.

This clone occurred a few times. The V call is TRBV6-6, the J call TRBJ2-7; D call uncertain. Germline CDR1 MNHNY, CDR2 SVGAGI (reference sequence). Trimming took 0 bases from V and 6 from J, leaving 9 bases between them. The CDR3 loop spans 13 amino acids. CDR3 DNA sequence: TGTGCCAGCAGTTACTCGAGGTTTCCCGAGCAGTACTTC. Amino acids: CASSYSRFPEQYF.

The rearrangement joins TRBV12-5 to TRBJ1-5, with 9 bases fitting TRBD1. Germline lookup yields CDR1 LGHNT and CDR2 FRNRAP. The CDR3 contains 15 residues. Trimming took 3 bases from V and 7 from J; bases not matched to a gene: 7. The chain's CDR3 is CASGLDRGWPQPQHF. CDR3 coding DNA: TGTGCTAGTGGTTTAGACAGGGGGTGGCCCCAGCCCCAGCATTTT.

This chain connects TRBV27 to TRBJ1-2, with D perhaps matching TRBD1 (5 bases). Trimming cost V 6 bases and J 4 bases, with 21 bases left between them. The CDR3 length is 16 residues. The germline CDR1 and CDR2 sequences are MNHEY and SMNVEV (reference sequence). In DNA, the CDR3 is TGTGCCAGCAGAAGAAGTTCGGGGGGAGGGGTCTATGGCTACACCTTC. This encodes CASRRSSGGGVYGYTF.

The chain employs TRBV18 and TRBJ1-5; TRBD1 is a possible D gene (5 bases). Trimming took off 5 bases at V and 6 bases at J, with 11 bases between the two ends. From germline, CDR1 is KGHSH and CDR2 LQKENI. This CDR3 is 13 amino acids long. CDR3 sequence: CASSADGGQPQHF. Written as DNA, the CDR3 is TGTGCCAGCTCAGCCGACGGGGGTCAGCCCCAGCATTTT.

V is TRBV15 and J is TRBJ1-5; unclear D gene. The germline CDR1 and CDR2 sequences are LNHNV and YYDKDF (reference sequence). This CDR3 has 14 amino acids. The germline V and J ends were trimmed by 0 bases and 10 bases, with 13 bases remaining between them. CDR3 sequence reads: CATSRDWGGQPQHF. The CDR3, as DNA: TGTGCCACCAGCAGAGATTGGGGAGGGCAACCCCAGCATTTT.

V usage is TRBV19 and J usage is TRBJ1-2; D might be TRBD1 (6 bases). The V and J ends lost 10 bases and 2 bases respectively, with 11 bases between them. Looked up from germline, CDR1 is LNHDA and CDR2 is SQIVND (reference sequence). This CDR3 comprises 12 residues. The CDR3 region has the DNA TGTGCCACCTCGGACAGCAACTATGGCTACACCTTC. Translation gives CATSDSNYGYTF.

The CDR3 protein is CASSLSTGYEQYV. For the CDR3, the DNA is TGTGCCAGCAGCTTAAGCACAGGGTACGAGCAGTACGTC. The rearrangement uses TRBV7-6 and TRBJ2-7; a possible D gene is TRBD1 (6 bases). Germline V gene sequence: CDR1 SGHVS, CDR2 FNYEAQ. The CDR3 sequence is 13 residues long. V was clipped by 2 bases and J by 4 bases, with 9 bases between them.

CDR3 coding DNA: TGTGCCAGCACTTACTTGGAGATGCGTTATAATTCACCCCTCCACTTT. It yields the protein CASTYLEMRYNSPLHF. The chain has TRBV5-5 and TRBJ1-6; D gene uncertain. The CDR3 length is 16 residues. Germline values: CDR1 SGHKS, CDR2 YYEKEE (reference sequence). V lost 6 bases, J lost 4 bases, and 17 bases lay in between.

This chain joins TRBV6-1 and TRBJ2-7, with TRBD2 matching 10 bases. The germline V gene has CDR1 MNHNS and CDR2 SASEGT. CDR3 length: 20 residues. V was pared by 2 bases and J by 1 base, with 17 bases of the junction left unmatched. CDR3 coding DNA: TGTGCCAGCAGTGAACTAGCGGGGGCTCTTTACCTATTAATATCCTACGAGCAGTACTTC. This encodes CASSELAGALYLLISYEQYF.

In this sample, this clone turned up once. The CDR3 loop is CASSLIQPSNEQFF. The CDR3 DNA reads TGCGCCAGCAGCTTGATCCAACCCAGCAATGAGCAGTTCTTC. The rearrangement uses TRBV5-1 and TRBJ2-1; D call uncertain. CDR1 is SGHRS and CDR2 is YFSETQ in the germline V gene. Trimming shortened V by 1 base and J by 6 bases, and 11 bases separated the two germline ends. This CDR3 has 14 amino acids.

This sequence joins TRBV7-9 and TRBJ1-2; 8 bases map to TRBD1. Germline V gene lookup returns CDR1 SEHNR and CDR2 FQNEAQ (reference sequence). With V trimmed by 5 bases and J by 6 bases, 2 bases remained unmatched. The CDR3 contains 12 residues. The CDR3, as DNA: TGTGCCAGCAGCAACAGGGGGAATGGCTACACCTTC. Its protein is CASSNRGNGYTF.

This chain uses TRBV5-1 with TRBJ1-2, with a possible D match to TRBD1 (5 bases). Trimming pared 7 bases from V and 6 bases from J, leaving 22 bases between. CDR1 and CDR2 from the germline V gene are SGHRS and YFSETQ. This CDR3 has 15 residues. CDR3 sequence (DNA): TGCGCCAGCGGCGGGGCAGGGACGCAAAACGATGGCTACACCTTC. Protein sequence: CASGGAGTQNDGYTF.

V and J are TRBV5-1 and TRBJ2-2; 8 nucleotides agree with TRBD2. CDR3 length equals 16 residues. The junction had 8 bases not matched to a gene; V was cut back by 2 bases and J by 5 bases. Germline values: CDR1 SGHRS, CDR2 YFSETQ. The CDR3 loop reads CASSFIAGGATGELFF. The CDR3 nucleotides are TGCGCCAGCAGCTTCATCGCGGGAGGCGCAACCGGGGAGCTGTTTTTT.

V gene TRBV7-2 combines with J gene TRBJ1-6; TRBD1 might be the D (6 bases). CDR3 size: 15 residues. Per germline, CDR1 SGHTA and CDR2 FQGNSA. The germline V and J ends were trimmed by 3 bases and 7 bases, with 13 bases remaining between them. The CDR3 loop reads CASSFSKQGNSPLHF. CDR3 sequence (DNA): TGTGCCAGCAGCTTCTCAAAACAGGGCAATTCACCCCTCCACTTT.

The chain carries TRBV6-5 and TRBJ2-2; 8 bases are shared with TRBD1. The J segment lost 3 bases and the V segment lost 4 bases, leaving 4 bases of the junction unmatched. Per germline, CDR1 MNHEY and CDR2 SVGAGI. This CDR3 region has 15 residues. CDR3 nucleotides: TGTGCCAGCAGTTTTGGGACAGGATACACCGGGGAGCTGTTTTTT. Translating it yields CASSFGTGYTGELFF.

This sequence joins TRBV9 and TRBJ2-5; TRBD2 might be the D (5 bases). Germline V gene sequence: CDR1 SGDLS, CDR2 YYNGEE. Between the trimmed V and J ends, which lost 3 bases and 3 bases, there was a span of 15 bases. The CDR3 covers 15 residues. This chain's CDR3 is CASSAPGRGKETQYF. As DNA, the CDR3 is TGTGCCAGCAGCGCCCCGGGTCGGGGTAAAGAGACCCAGTACTTC.

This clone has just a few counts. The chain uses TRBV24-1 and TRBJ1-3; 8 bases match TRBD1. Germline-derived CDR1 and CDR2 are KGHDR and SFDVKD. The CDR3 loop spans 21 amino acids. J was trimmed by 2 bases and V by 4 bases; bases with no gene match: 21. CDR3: CATSDTCPYRDRPYPGNTIYF. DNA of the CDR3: TGTGCCACCAGTGACACGTGCCCATACCGGGACAGGCCGTACCCTGGAAACACCATATATTTT.

The CDR3 loop reads CASSVAGGVGNEQFF. The DNA of the CDR3 is TGTGCCAGCAGCGTAGCGGGGGGTGTAGGGAATGAGCAGTTCTTC. The gene calls are TRBV5-4 and TRBJ2-1, with TRBD2 matching 10 bases. V was clipped by 4 bases and J by 7 bases; unmatched bases: 8. CDR3 length: 15 residues. Germline lookup yields CDR1 SGHNT and CDR2 YYREEE (reference sequence).

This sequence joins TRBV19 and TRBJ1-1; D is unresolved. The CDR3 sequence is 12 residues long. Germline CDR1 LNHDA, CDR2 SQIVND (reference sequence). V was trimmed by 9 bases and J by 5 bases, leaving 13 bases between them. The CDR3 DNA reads TGTGCCAGCATGCCATCGGGTACTGAAGCTTTCTTT. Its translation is CASMPSGTEAFF.